These 22 T cell receptor beta chains came from one sample sequenced in a study of T cell changes during pregnancy in multiple sclerosis. TCRdb's table, derived via immunoSEQ multiplex PCR, lists solely in-frame clones and lacks some. This repertoire shows some 34,000 clones, 80% to 95% found once; its top ten account for about 0.42%. The sample consisted of CD4+ T cells from peripheral blood mononuclear cells, taken in the third trimester of pregnancy. The receptors were gathered from a female donor in good health, enrolled as a control in a pregnancy study.

The rearrangement joins TRBV5-1 to TRBJ2-2; tentative D call: TRBD2 (7 bases). CDR3 length: 17 amino acids. V lost 4 bases to trimming and J lost 4 bases, with 20 bases between them. Germline V CDR1 and CDR2: SGHRS, YFSETQ. The CDR3 loop reads CASSRSYQGGGTGELFF. CDR3 DNA: TGCGCCAGCAGCCGCTCCTATCAGGGAGGGGGCACCGGGGAGCTGTTTTTT.

The chain combines TRBV28 with TRBJ1-5; 8 positions agree with TRBD1. The CDR3 contains 15 residues. CDR1 is MDHEN, CDR2 SYDVKM, per germline. V shed 8 bases and J 0 bases; nucleotides not matched to a gene: 6. The CDR3 region is CASRGQAYSNQPQHF. For the CDR3, the DNA is TGTGCCAGCCGGGGACAGGCATATAGCAATCAGCCCCAGCATTTT. Looking up the rest from reference TRBV28 and TRBJ1-5 gives the full variable domain: DVKVTQSSRYLVKRTGEKVFLECVQDMDHENMFWYRQDPGLGLRLIYFSYDVKMKEKGDIPEGYSVSREKKERFSLILESASTNQTSMYLCASRGQAYSNQPQHFGDGTRLSIL.

The chain has TRBV6-5 and TRBJ1-2; possibly TRBD1 for D (6 bases). This CDR3 has 12 amino acids. The germline V gene has CDR1 MNHEY and CDR2 SVGAGI. The germline V and J ends were trimmed by 6 bases and 6 bases, with 11 bases remaining between them. The CDR3 nucleotides are TGTGCCAGCAGAACAGGGAGCGATGGCTACACCTTC. Protein product: CASRTGSDGYTF.

The chain is built from TRBV23-1 and TRBJ2-7, with 10 bases that match TRBD1. TRBV23-1 counts as an open reading frame of uncertain function. The CDR3 contains 19 residues. After removal of 1 base from V and 0 bases from J, the junction contained 12 bases not matched to a gene. The CDR3 DNA is TGCGCCAGCAGTCAATTGGTAGGGACAGGGGAAGAGAGCTCCTACGAGCAGTACTTC. It is translated as CASSQLVGTGEESSYEQYF.

The sample holds one count of this clone. The V call is TRBV4-3, the J call TRBJ1-4; TRBD1 matches 7 bases. The V segment lost 0 bases and the J segment 3 bases; nucleotides outside the gene matches: 4. The germline CDR1 and CDR2 sequences are LGHNA and YSLEER. The CDR3 contains 16 residues. The CDR3 coding sequence is TGCGCCAGCAGCCAAGATACAGGGGCGGCTAATGAAAAACTGTTTTTT. As protein: CASSQDTGAANEKLFF.

This rearrangement joins TRBV19 to TRBJ1-3; 8 bases fit TRBD1. V was clipped by 5 bases and J by 4 bases; unmatched bases: 4. Germline V gene sequence: CDR1 LNHDA, CDR2 SQIVND (reference sequence). CDR3 length: 14 amino acids. CDR3 in amino acids: CASSDRGRGNTIYF. As DNA, the CDR3 is TGTGCCAGTAGTGACAGGGGTCGCGGAAACACCATATATTTT.

This chain links TRBV25-1 with TRBJ1-4; D is unclear. The CDR3 runs to 14 residues. Germline V lookup: CDR1 MGHDK, CDR2 SYGVNS. V was pared by 4 bases and J by 9 bases, with 15 bases between. CDR3 DNA: TGTGCCAGCAGTGGAACAGATAAGTCTCAAAAACTGTTTTTT. The encoded protein is CASSGTDKSQKLFF.

The chain has TRBV10-2 and TRBJ2-7; D is perhaps TRBD1 (6 bases). CDR3 size: 14 residues. The germline V and J ends were trimmed by 2 bases and 2 bases, with 10 bases remaining between them. The germline gives CDR1 WSHSY, CDR2 SAAADI. The CDR3 sequence: CASSEQGPPYEQYF. CDR3 sequence (DNA): TGCGCCAGCAGTGAGCAGGGGCCCCCCTACGAGCAGTACTTC.

This CDR3 reads CAISGGRAYNEQFF. The CDR3 nucleotides read TGTGCCATCAGTGGAGGGAGGGCCTACAATGAGCAGTTCTTC. The chain joins TRBV10-3 to TRBJ2-1; 7 bases are a match to TRBD2. The CDR3 is made up of 14 amino acids. Trimming cost V 4 bases and J 2 bases; bases outside gene matches: 2. Germline V lookup: CDR1 ENHRY, CDR2 SYGVKD.

In this sample, this clone turned up once. The chain is built from TRBV7-2 and TRBJ1-2; 8 nucleotides match TRBD1. The trim removed 2 bases at V and 7 bases at J, leaving 6 bases unmatched. Germline V CDR1 and CDR2: SGHTA, FQGNSA. This CDR3 is 14 amino acids long. As DNA, the CDR3 is TGTGCCAGCAGCTTACAGTCAGGGGGCTTTGGCTACACCTTC. It codes for CASSLQSGGFGYTF. Full variable domain (missing parts from reference TRBV7-2 and TRBJ1-2): GAGVSQSPSNKVTEKGKDVELRCDPISGHTALYWYRQSLGQGLEFLIYFQGNSAPDKSGLPSDRFSAERTGGSVSTLTIQRTQQEDSAVYLCASSLQSGGFGYTFGSGTRLTVV.

V gene TRBV25-1 combines with J gene TRBJ2-2; 8 bases align to TRBD1. After removal of 6 bases from V and 6 bases from J, the junction contained 9 bases not matched to a gene. Germline assignment: CDR1 MGHDK and CDR2 SYGVNS. The length of the CDR3 is 15 residues. The CDR3 protein is CASRTDRAMAGELFF. In nucleotides, the CDR3 is TGTGCCAGCAGAACGGACAGGGCTATGGCCGGGGAGCTGTTTTTT.

This chain joins TRBV30 and TRBJ2-3; the D gene is possibly TRBD2 (6 bases). The CDR3 totals 12 residues. Trimming stripped 5 bases from V and 1 base from J, with 7 bases between. The germline gives CDR1 GTSNPN, CDR2 SVGIG (reference sequence). The CDR3 DNA is TGTGCCTGGTCTAGCGGCACAGATACGCAGTATTTT. Translation: CAWSSGTDTQYF.

The chain recombines TRBV29-1 with TRBJ1-4; D is perhaps TRBD1 (5 bases). The germline V gene has CDR1 SQVTM and CDR2 ANQGSEA. Trimming cost V 4 bases and J 7 bases, with 7 bases left between them. The CDR3 has 11 residues. CDR3 sequence (DNA): TGCAGCGTTGCCGGGGGTGAAAAACTGTTTTTT. Protein sequence: CSVAGGEKLFF.

The V and J genes are TRBV18 and TRBJ1-5; tentative D call: TRBD1 (5 bases). The CDR3 length is 14 residues. V shed 5 bases and J shed 4 bases, with 12 bases lying between them. CDR1 and CDR2 from the germline V gene are KGHSH and LQKENI. The CDR3 sequence is CASSGGGTNQPQHF. CDR3 coding DNA: TGTGCCAGCTCAGGGGGGGGGACGAATCAGCCCCAGCATTTT. The complete variable domain, with remaining parts taken from reference TRBV18 and TRBJ1-5, reads NAGVMQNPRHLVRRRGQEARLRCSPMKGHSHVYWYRQLPEEGLKFMVYLQKENIIDESGMPKERFSAEFPKEGPSILRIQQVVRGDSAAYFCASSGGGTNQPQHFGDGTRLSIL.

The V call is TRBV4-1, the J call TRBJ2-2; perhaps TRBD2 as D (6 bases). CDR1 and CDR2 from the germline V gene are MGHRA and YSYEKL. CDR3 length equals 15 residues. With 1 base removed from V and 4 bases from J, the gap between germline ends came to 10 bases. Here the CDR3 DNA reads TGCGCCAGCAGCCAAGCCGGGGGTTTCACCGGGGAGCTGTTTTTT. It translates to CASSQAGGFTGELFF.

The V and J genes are TRBV5-4 and TRBJ2-6; TRBD1 matches at 9 bases. CDR3 length: 15 amino acids. Per the germline V gene, CDR1 is SGHNT and CDR2 is YYREEE (reference sequence). V was pared by 4 bases and J by 9 bases, with 8 bases of the junction left unmatched. The CDR3 protein is CASSGGQGVVNVLTF. The CDR3 coding sequence is TGTGCCAGCAGCGGGGGACAGGGTGTTGTCAACGTCCTGACTTTC.

The chain links TRBV19 to TRBJ2-7; no clear D. Trimming cost V 0 bases and J 4 bases, with 7 bases left between them. The V gene's germline CDR1 is LNHDA and CDR2 SQIVND (reference sequence). The length of the CDR3 is 13 residues. CDR3 in amino acids: CASSIDADYEQYF. The CDR3 DNA reads TGTGCCAGTAGTATAGATGCGGATTACGAGCAGTACTTC.

The chain has TRBV29-1 and TRBJ2-1; the D gene is possibly TRBD2 (6 bases). CDR1 is SQVTM, CDR2 ANQGSEA, per germline. The CDR3 is 12 amino acids. V lost 1 base and J lost 8, with 9 bases in between. CDR3 coding DNA: TGCAGCGTTGAAGGGGGCGGGGATGAGCAGTTCTTC. This sequence encodes CSVEGGGDEQFF.

CDR3: CAWAQSRSPLHF. In nucleotides, the CDR3 is TGTGCCTGGGCACAGTCTCGTTCACCCCTCCACTTT. The chain combines TRBV30 with TRBJ1-6; D is unresolved. The germline V and J ends were trimmed by 5 bases and 9 bases, with 11 bases remaining between them. The CDR3 runs to 12 residues. CDR1 and CDR2 from the germline V gene are GTSNPN and SVGIG (reference sequence).

This clone was seen a single time. This chain joins TRBV28 and TRBJ2-7; tentative D call: TRBD2 (5 bases). V lost 6 bases to trimming and J lost 2 bases, with 14 bases between them. CDR1 and CDR2 from the germline V gene are MDHEN and SYDVKM. The CDR3 runs to 14 residues. CDR3: CASRPQDSAYEQYF. The DNA of the CDR3 is TGTGCCAGCAGGCCCCAGGACTCAGCCTACGAGCAGTACTTC.

V is TRBV21-1 and J is TRBJ1-5; TRBD1 is the table's D call and was not checked against the DNA. TRBV21-1 is given as a pseudogene. The CDR3 has 16 residues. CDR3 sequence (DNA): TGTGCCAGCGTCAAAGGAATTAACAGGGCGGGCCAGCCCCAGCATTTT. Its translation is CASVKGINRAGQPQHF.

This chain joins TRBV29-1 and TRBJ2-7, with 9 bases aligning to TRBD1. This CDR3 comprises 14 residues. The J segment lost 5 bases and the V segment lost 5 bases, leaving 10 bases of the junction unmatched. The germline gives CDR1 SQVTM, CDR2 ANQGSEA. CDR3 coding DNA: TGCAGCGTTTACCCGGGACAGGGAAGAAACGAGCAGTACTTC. Amino acid sequence: CSVYPGQGRNEQYF.